This T cell receptor beta chain is from a study of early T cells in non-severe SARS-CoV-2 infection. The wider study: Chains were unpaired, as sequencing was done on bulk RNA from unsorted whole blood.

Individual cDNA molecules were tagged with unique molecular identifiers. A single record per CDR3 protein comes from TCRdb applying MiXCR to the 5' RACE reads. The table includes tens of thousands of distinct CDR3 sequences, 20% detected once. CDR3 length: 16 residues. Germline assignment: CDR1 SGDLS and CDR2 YYNGEE. V lost 0 bases, J lost 2 bases, and 6 bases stayed unmatched. The sequences come from whole blood, collected at baseline. This clonotype originated in an adult who was a healthcare worker with PCR-confirmed SARS-CoV-2 infection or an uninfected control (not recorded which). This chain joins TRBV9 and TRBJ2-7; TRBD2 matches 9 bases. The CDR3 protein is CASSVGPGTSPYEQYF. CDR3 DNA: TGTGCCAGCAGCGTAGGCCCAGGGACTAGCCCCTACGAGCAGTACTTC.